This entry lists 5 T cell receptor beta chains sequenced from one sample in a study of blood T cell repertoires in COVID-19. Measured with immunoSEQ multiplex PCR; TCRdb has only the in-frame clones, and not every one. The sample lists tens of thousands of clones, roughly 86% occurring once. Material: peripheral blood. The receptors shown here come from a human donor with active COVID-19. The donor label of this sample is uncertain.

This chain uses TRBV19 with TRBJ2-1, with 8 bases that match TRBD1. Germline CDR1 and CDR2: LNHDA and SQIVND (reference sequence). J gave up 0 bases and V 7 bases, and 5 bases lay outside the gene matches. The CDR3 contains 15 residues. This chain's CDR3 is CASTPGQGSYNEQFF. DNA of the CDR3: TGTGCCAGTACCCCCGGACAGGGCTCCTACAATGAGCAGTTCTTC.

The chain combines TRBV9 with TRBJ2-2; 7 bases align to TRBD1. Germline V gene data show CDR1 as SGDLS and CDR2 as YYNGEE. This CDR3 contains 15 residues. V shed 4 bases, J shed 0 bases, and the junction held 3 bases outside the gene matches. The DNA of the CDR3 is TGTGCCAGCAGCTATACAGGGGCGAACACCGGGGAGCTGTTTTTT. Its translation: CASSYTGANTGELFF.

The chain employs TRBV21-1 and TRBJ1-5; no check of the table's D call, TRBD1, against the DNA was made. TRBV21-1 is described as a pseudogene. The CDR3 has 14 amino acids. The CDR3 DNA is TGTGCCAGCAGCTACTTCAGGGCTTCCCAGCCCCAGCATTTT. Translation gives CASSYFRASQPQHF.

This chain uses TRBV6-5 with TRBJ2-1; no reliable D call. Trimming took off 7 bases at V and 1 base at J, with 5 bases between the two ends. In germline, CDR1 is MNHEY, CDR2 SVGAGI. The CDR3 runs 12 residues. CDR3: CASTPSYNEQFF. In DNA, the CDR3 is TGTGCCAGCACCCCGTCCTACAATGAGCAGTTCTTC.

The chain's CDR3 is CASSWTGPSYEQYF. CDR3 coding DNA: TGTGCCAGCAGCTGGACAGGGCCGTCCTACGAGCAGTACTTC. This sequence joins TRBV5-6 and TRBJ2-7; TRBD1 aligns across 8 bases. Trimming removed 3 bases from V and 1 base from J; junction bases left unmatched: 3. The CDR3 is 14 residues long. Germline V gene lookup returns CDR1 SGHDT and CDR2 YYEEEE.